Each of the 18 T cell receptor beta chains below was sequenced from the same sample in a study of cytomegalovirus exposure and HLA in healthy donors. The PCR was carried out with 60 Vbeta primers and 13 Jbeta primers. The repertoire was sequenced with immunoSEQ multiplex PCR; TCRdb's copy has only in-frame clones and lacks some. This table has 300,000 or so clones, roughly 81% appearing once. Sequenced: PBMCs. The receptors were gathered from a woman aged 35 to 49 in good health and CMV-seropositive.

This chain links TRBV19 with TRBJ1-1; tentative D call: TRBD1 (6 bases). V was cut by 5 bases and J by 0 bases, with 13 bases left in between. This CDR3 region has 15 residues. The V gene's germline CDR1 is LNHDA and CDR2 SQIVND (reference sequence). In DNA form, the CDR3 reads TGTGCCAGTAGTCCGGACAGAGAGGTGAACACTGAAGCTTTCTTT. It codes for CASSPDREVNTEAFF.

The genes are TRBV7-3 and TRBJ2-5; TRBD2 agrees at 12 bases. CDR1 is SGHTA, CDR2 FQGTGA, per germline. After removal of 5 bases from V and 3 bases from J, the junction contained 7 bases not matched to a gene. The CDR3 has 16 amino acids. DNA of the CDR3: TGTGCCAGCAGCACGACTAGCGGGAGTGGGGAAGAGACCCAGTACTTC. Translating it yields CASSTTSGSGEETQYF.

The chain employs TRBV6-5 and TRBJ1-1, with 9 bases fitting TRBD1. V lost 6 bases to trimming and J lost 7 bases; unmatched junction nucleotides: 9. Germline values: CDR1 MNHEY, CDR2 SVGAGI. This CDR3 contains 14 residues. In DNA form, the CDR3 reads TGTGCCAGCAGCCCGCCGACAGGGGGGAATGAAGCTTTCTTT. This sequence encodes CASSPPTGGNEAFF.

CDR3 nucleotides: TGTGCCAGCAGCTTAGACAGTGCAACTAATGAAAAACTGTTTTTT. This translates into CASSLDSATNEKLFF. The chain employs TRBV7-9 and TRBJ1-4; D remains unclear. The length of the CDR3 is 15 residues. The germline gives CDR1 SEHNR, CDR2 FQNEAQ (reference sequence). Trimming pared 1 base from V and 0 bases from J, leaving 6 bases between.

This chain links TRBV18 with TRBJ1-3; D is perhaps TRBD1 (6 bases). Trimming pared 3 bases from V and 1 base from J, leaving 10 bases between. Germline CDR1 is KGHSH and CDR2 is LQKENI. This CDR3 contains 15 residues. The CDR3 protein is CASSPGDTSGNTIYF. CDR3 nucleotide sequence: TGTGCCAGCTCACCTGGGGACACTTCTGGAAACACCATATATTTT.

The DNA for the CDR3 is TGCAGCCACAACGGGAGGGGCACAGATACGCAGTATTTT. Its protein is CSHNGRGTDTQYF. V and J are TRBV29-1 and TRBJ2-3; 8 nucleotides align to TRBD2. V lost 8 bases to trimming and J lost 1 base; unmatched junction nucleotides: 5. Germline assignment: CDR1 SQVTM and CDR2 ANQGSEA. This CDR3 comprises 13 residues.

V gene TRBV5-1 combines with J gene TRBJ1-4; TRBD1 is a possible D gene (5 bases). Germline values: CDR1 SGHRS, CDR2 YFSETQ. The CDR3 has 16 residues. Trimming shortened V by 0 bases and J by 8 bases, and 17 bases separated the two germline ends. The CDR3 is CASSLAGASGWEKLFF. As DNA, the CDR3 is TGCGCCAGCAGCTTGGCCGGAGCGTCAGGGTGGGAAAAACTGTTTTTT.

The chain links TRBV13 to TRBJ2-1; 11 nucleotides align to TRBD2. The CDR3 runs to 18 residues. CDR1 is PRHDT, CDR2 FYEKMQ, per germline (reference sequence). The V and J ends lost 0 bases and 3 bases, in that order; junction bases with no gene match: 7. The CDR3: CASSLGGLAGGLYNEQFF. In DNA form, the CDR3 reads TGTGCCAGCAGCTTAGGCGGGCTAGCGGGAGGCCTCTACAATGAGCAGTTCTTC.

The chain couples TRBV28 to TRBJ1-2, with a possible D match to TRBD1 (5 bases). The CDR3 has 12 amino acids. V was shortened by 8 bases and J by 4 bases, with 11 bases between the two germline ends. The germline gives CDR1 MDHEN, CDR2 SYDVKM. This chain's CDR3 is CASWGRTYGYTF. CDR3 sequence (DNA): TGTGCCAGCTGGGGCCGGACCTATGGCTACACCTTC.

The chain has TRBV15 and TRBJ2-1; 9 positions match TRBD1. The trim removed 2 bases at V and 1 base at J, leaving 12 bases unmatched. Germline V gives CDR1 LNHNV, CDR2 YYDKDF (reference sequence). There are 19 residues in the CDR3. The CDR3 bases are TGTGCCACCAGCAGACTCCGGACAGGGGAAGGTCGGTCCTACAATGAGCAGTTCTTC. It yields the protein CATSRLRTGEGRSYNEQFF.

This chain links TRBV7-6 with TRBJ2-7, with D tentatively TRBD2 (5 bases). This CDR3 is built from 13 residues. The V gene lost 8 bases and the J gene lost 3 bases, with 14 bases spanning the gap. Germline CDR1 SGHVS, CDR2 FNYEAQ. CDR3: CASARDSNYEQYF. The CDR3, as DNA: TGTGCCAGCGCCCGGGATTCCAACTACGAGCAGTACTTC. The full variable domain, its missing parts supplied by reference TRBV7-6 and TRBJ2-7, is GAGVSQSPRYKVTKRGQDVALRCDPISGHVSLYWYRQALGQGPEFLTYFNYEAQQDKSGLPNDRFSAERPEGSISTLTIQRTEQRDSAMYRCASARDSNYEQYFGPGTRLTVT.

V gene TRBV6-5 combines with J gene TRBJ1-2; the match to TRBD1 covers 8 bases. CDR1 and CDR2 (germline): MNHEY, SVGAGI. The length of the CDR3 is 13 residues. V lost 6 bases and J lost 4; bases outside the gene matches: 4. The CDR3 DNA reads as TGTGCCAGCAGATTAACAGGGGGCTATGGCTACACCTTC. Amino acids: CASRLTGGYGYTF.

The chain combines TRBV7-3 with TRBJ2-2; TRBD1 aligns across 10 bases. The CDR3 spans 14 residues. V lost 5 bases and J lost 4; bases outside the gene matches: 1. CDR1 is SGHTA and CDR2 is FQGTGA in the germline V gene. The CDR3 bases are TGTGCCAGCAGCCGACAGGGGGCCACCGGGGAGCTGTTTTTT. This sequence encodes CASSRQGATGELFF.

The chain recombines TRBV30 with TRBJ1-1, with a weak D call TRBD1 (5 bases). Between the trimmed V and J ends, which lost 0 bases and 0 bases, there was a span of 8 bases. Germline V gene lookup returns CDR1 GTSNPN and CDR2 SVGIG (reference sequence). CDR3 size: 14 residues. The CDR3 nucleotides are TGTGCCTGGAGTGTACGGGGGATGAACACTGAAGCTTTCTTT. Translated, it gives CAWSVRGMNTEAFF.

The rearrangement joins TRBV5-6 to TRBJ1-6; 9 nucleotides match TRBD1. Germline values: CDR1 SGHDT, CDR2 YYEEEE. V shed 2 bases and J 9 bases; nucleotides not matched to a gene: 6. CDR3 length equals 15 residues. The CDR3 DNA reads as TGTGCCAGCAGCTTCCGGGACAGGGATCCTTCACCCCTCCACTTT. It codes for CASSFRDRDPSPLHF.

The chain employs TRBV4-1 and TRBJ2-1; 7 nucleotides line up with TRBD1. The CDR3 extends over 18 amino acids. The ends lost 0 bases at V and 6 bases at J; junction bases unmatched: 14. CDR1 is MGHRA and CDR2 is YSYEKL in the germline V gene. The CDR3 region has the DNA TGCGCCAGCAGCCAAGAAGTTTCCCGTCAGGGGGTCGGCAATGAGCAGTTCTTC. It encodes CASSQEVSRQGVGNEQFF.

The chain is built from TRBV12-5 and TRBJ2-2; D perhaps matches TRBD2 (6 bases). Germline V gene lookup returns CDR1 LGHNT and CDR2 FRNRAP. Trimming took 0 bases from V and 6 from J, leaving 14 bases between them. This CDR3 comprises 16 residues. CDR3: CASGLVNGGYAGELFF. DNA of the CDR3: TGTGCTAGTGGTTTGGTAAATGGGGGGTATGCCGGGGAGCTGTTTTTT.

This clone was seen a handful of times. The chain is built from TRBV19 and TRBJ2-3, with 9 bases aligning to TRBD1. The CDR3 runs to 13 residues. V was clipped by 6 bases and J by 5 bases; unmatched bases: 3. The V gene's germline CDR1 is LNHDA and CDR2 SQIVND (reference sequence). The CDR3 nucleotides are TGTGCCAGTAGCGGACAGGGGTTAGATACGCAGTATTTT. Residues: CASSGQGLDTQYF.